A selection of T cell receptor beta chains follows, all from one sample in a study of OX40 agonist ivuxolimab in advanced cancers. The data were produced by immunoSEQ multiplex PCR, yet TCRdb's version contains in-frame clones alone and is incomplete. The top ten clones hold around 0.8% of a sample with 90,000 to 100,000 clones, about 88% of them seen once. The sample in question was CD4+ or CD8+ T cells sorted from blood, obtained in a trial of the OX40 agonist ivuxolimab. Receptors originate from an adult with an advanced solid tumor such as melanoma, head and neck, liver or kidney cancer. Both conserved end residues are part of each CDR3. D genes are given only for firm matches.

V gene	J gene	D gene	CDR3 protein	CDR3 DNA
TRBV28	TRBJ1-2	.	CASTPGGGYGYTF	TGTGCCAGCACCCCCGGCGGAGGCTATGGCTACACCTTC
TRBV7-2	TRBJ2-2	TRBD2	CASSPGLAESTGELFF	TGTGCCAGCAGCCCCGGACTAGCGGAGTCCACCGGGGAGCTGTTTTTT
TRBV20-1	TRBJ1-1	.	CSASKSRGAFF	TGCAGTGCTAGTAAGTCAAGGGGAGCTTTCTTT
TRBV5-4	TRBJ2-3	.	CASSLGGTGGDTQYF	TGTGCCAGCAGCCTGGGTGGGACGGGTGGAGATACGCAGTATTTT
TRBV28	TRBJ2-1	.	CASSLNQEQFF	TGTGCCAGCAGTTTGAACCAAGAGCAGTTCTTC
TRBV20-1	TRBJ2-7	.	CSARLVGEQYF	TGCAGTGCTAGGTTGGTCGGCGAGCAGTACTTC
TRBV27	TRBJ1-2	.	CASSRKGSYGYTF	TGTGCCAGCAGCCGAAAAGGGTCCTATGGCTACACCTTC
TRBV5-1	TRBJ2-3	TRBD2	CASSLGTSGVTDTQYF	TGCGCCAGCAGCCTAGGGACTAGCGGTGTCACAGATACGCAGTATTTT
TRBV29-1	TRBJ1-1	.	CSVDQNTEAFF	TGCAGCGTTGATCAGAACACTGAAGCTTTCTTT
TRBV18	TRBJ2-5	.	CASSPPGETQYF	TGTGCCAGCTCACCACCAGGGGAGACCCAGTACTTC